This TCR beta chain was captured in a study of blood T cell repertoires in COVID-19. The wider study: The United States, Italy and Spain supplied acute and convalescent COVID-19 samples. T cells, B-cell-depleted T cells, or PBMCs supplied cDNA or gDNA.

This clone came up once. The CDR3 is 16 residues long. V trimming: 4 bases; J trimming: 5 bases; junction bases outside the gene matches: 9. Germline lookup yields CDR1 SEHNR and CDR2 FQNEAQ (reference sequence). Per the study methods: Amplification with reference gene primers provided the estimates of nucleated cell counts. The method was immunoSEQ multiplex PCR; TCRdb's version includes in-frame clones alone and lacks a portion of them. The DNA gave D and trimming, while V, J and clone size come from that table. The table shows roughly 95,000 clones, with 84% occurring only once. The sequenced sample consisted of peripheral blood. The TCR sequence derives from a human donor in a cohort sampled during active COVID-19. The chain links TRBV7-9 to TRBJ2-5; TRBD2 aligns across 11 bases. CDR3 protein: CASSYSGGATRETQYF. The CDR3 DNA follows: TGTGCCAGCAGCTATAGCGGGGGGGCCACGAGGGAGACCCAGTACTTC.